This T cell receptor beta chain comes out of a study of cytomegalovirus exposure and HLA in healthy donors. 60 Vbeta and 13 Jbeta primers were used in PCR. Some clones are missing from TCRdb's copy, which holds only in-frame ones; the method was immunoSEQ multiplex PCR. The repertoire consists of roughly 76,000 clones, with 70% to 85% occurring once and the leading ten covering more than 2%. The CDR3 has 17 residues. The sequence derives from a man younger than 45 in good health and CMV-seronegative. The sequenced sample consisted of PBMCs. This chain links TRBV12-1 with TRBJ2-1; the D call in the table, TRBD2, was not verified against the DNA. TRBV12-1 has pseudogene status. The CDR3 nucleotides read TGTGCCAGCAGCTCCAACGAAGGACTAGCGGGAGGTGACGAGCAGTTCTTC. It translates to CASSSNEGLAGGDEQFF.